Below, 30 T cell receptor beta chains from the same sample are listed, as sequenced in a study of cytomegalovirus exposure and HLA in healthy donors. Researchers ran the PCR with 60 Vbeta and 13 Jbeta primers. TCRdb's copy holds only in-frame clones and misses some; the assay was immunoSEQ multiplex PCR. The data show about 130,000 clones, approximately 61% seen once. Sequenced input: PBMCs. The receptor set was obtained from a human donor in good health.

This clone was observed a handful of times. The chain links TRBV28 to TRBJ1-5, with TRBD1 matching over 7 bases. The CDR3 is made up of 12 amino acids. From germline, CDR1 is MDHEN and CDR2 SYDVKM. The trim removed 6 bases at V and 5 bases at J, leaving 1 base unmatched. In DNA form, the CDR3 reads TGTGCCAGCAGCCAGGGGGATCAGCCCCAGCATTTT. The encoded protein is CASSQGDQPQHF. Using reference TRBV28 and TRBJ1-5 for the parts outside the CDR3, the full variable domain is DVKVTQSSRYLVKRTGEKVFLECVQDMDHENMFWYRQDPGLGLRLIYFSYDVKMKEKGDIPEGYSVSREKKERFSLILESASTNQTSMYLCASSQGDQPQHFGDGTRLSIL.

The V call is TRBV19, the J call TRBJ2-1; D possibly corresponds to TRBD1 (7 bases). This CDR3 has 17 residues. Germline CDR1 LNHDA, CDR2 SQIVND (reference sequence). Between the trimmed V and J ends, which lost 5 bases and 0 bases, there was a span of 17 bases. As DNA, the CDR3 is TGTGCCAGTAGTCCCTCCAGGGGGGTGAGCTCCTACAATGAGCAGTTCTTC. It is translated as CASSPSRGVSSYNEQFF.

This chain connects TRBV6-6 to TRBJ1-2; D not certain. Per germline, CDR1 MNHNY and CDR2 SVGAGI (reference sequence). V gave up 6 bases and J gave up 5 bases, with 13 bases separating them. This CDR3 spans 13 amino acids. CDR3 nucleotides: TGTGCCAGCAGGAAAGACACGGGGTATGGCTACACCTTC. Its protein product is CASRKDTGYGYTF.

This clone was seen a few times. The gene calls are TRBV9 and TRBJ1-2; TRBD1 agrees at 7 bases. J was trimmed by 8 bases and V by 2 bases; bases with no gene match: 12. Germline V gene sequence: CDR1 SGDLS, CDR2 YYNGEE. This CDR3 contains 15 residues. CDR3 protein: CASSVSGTASEGYTF. In DNA, the CDR3 is TGTGCCAGCAGCGTCTCCGGGACAGCGTCCGAGGGCTACACCTTC.

The chain is built from TRBV28 and TRBJ2-7; D remains ambiguous. The V gene lost 10 bases and the J gene lost 2 bases, with 15 bases spanning the gap. The CDR3 is 13 residues long. Germline loops: CDR1 MDHEN, CDR2 SYDVKM. The CDR3 coding sequence is TGTGCCATAAAGCGCACGGGTACCTACGAGCAGTACTTC. Translated: CAIKRTGTYEQYF.

The chain carries TRBV6-6 and TRBJ1-2, with 7 nucleotides matching TRBD1. The CDR3 spans 13 residues. CDR1 MNHNY and CDR2 SVGAGI come from the germline V gene (reference sequence). V gave up 6 bases and J gave up 8 bases; unmatched junction bases: 9. The CDR3 sequence is CASRSNRGSGYTF. The CDR3, as DNA: TGTGCCAGCAGGTCAAACAGGGGCTCGGGCTACACCTTC.

The chain joins TRBV7-9 to TRBJ1-2, with D uncertain. V lost 5 bases and J 8 bases, leaving 12 bases between the germline ends. CDR3 length: 12 amino acids. Germline CDR1 reads SEHNR; CDR2 reads FQNEAQ (reference sequence). The CDR3 spells CASSAGRRGYTF. For the CDR3, the DNA is TGTGCCAGCAGCGCAGGCAGGCGCGGCTACACCTTC.

V is TRBV10-3 and J is TRBJ2-1; no firm D call. The germline CDR1 and CDR2 sequences are ENHRY and SYGVKD. V was trimmed by 5 bases and J by 2 bases, leaving 4 bases between them. The CDR3 length is 12 residues. DNA for the CDR3: TGTGCCATCAGTTACACCTACAATGAGCAGTTCTTC. This encodes CAISYTYNEQFF.

This rearrangement joins TRBV6-1 to TRBJ2-7, with 11 bases fitting TRBD1. The V segment lost 2 bases and the J segment 5 bases; nucleotides outside the gene matches: 2. The CDR3 extends over 14 amino acids. Per the germline V gene, CDR1 is MNHNS and CDR2 is SASEGT. In DNA form, the CDR3 reads TGTGCCAGCAGTGAAACGGACAGGGGGCACGAGCAGTACTTC. Its protein product is CASSETDRGHEQYF.

The rearrangement uses TRBV10-3 and TRBJ1-4; 8 nucleotides match TRBD1. The CDR3 sequence is 14 residues long. Per the germline V gene, CDR1 is ENHRY and CDR2 is SYGVKD. V lost 6 bases to trimming and J lost 5 bases; unmatched junction nucleotides: 5. CDR3 nucleotide sequence: TGTGCCATCAGCGGACAGGGCGGGAATGAAAAACTGTTTTTT. Its protein product is CAISGQGGNEKLFF.

The rearrangement joins TRBV21-1 to TRBJ2-7; the D segment call TRBD2 is taken from the table without a DNA check. TRBV21-1 is a listed pseudogene. CDR3 size: 15 residues. The chain's CDR3 is CASSKGERRPGEQYF. CDR3 nucleotide sequence: TGTGCCAGCAGCAAAGGAGAGAGAAGGCCGGGAGAGCAGTACTTC.

The CDR3 DNA follows: TGTGCCAGCAGCTTAGGAGGGTTTAATCAGCCCCAGCATTTT. This encodes CASSLGGFNQPQHF. The rearrangement uses TRBV7-2 and TRBJ1-5; D gene unclear. The CDR3 has 14 amino acids. The V end lost 1 base, the J end lost 4 bases, and 8 bases lay between the germline ends. Germline V gene sequence: CDR1 SGHTA, CDR2 FQGNSA.

This clone was seen a few times. The CDR3: CASSPTHRSSYEQYF. As DNA, the CDR3 is TGTGCCAGCAGCCCTACCCACCGAAGCTCCTACGAGCAGTACTTC. This chain uses TRBV5-4 with TRBJ2-7; D gene uncertain. V was pared by 4 bases and J by 0 bases, with 14 bases between. The CDR3 length is 15 residues. Germline assignment: CDR1 SGHNT and CDR2 YYREEE (reference sequence).

This chain connects TRBV11-3 to TRBJ2-2; perhaps TRBD2 as D (7 bases). Germline CDR1 SGHNT, CDR2 YENEEA. Trimming took 4 bases from V and 4 from J, leaving 13 bases between them. This CDR3 has 15 amino acids. The CDR3 reads CASSSEGGATGELFF. In DNA, the CDR3 is TGTGCCAGCAGCTCAGAGGGGGGGGCCACCGGGGAGCTGTTTTTT. Using reference TRBV11-3 and TRBJ2-2 for the parts outside the CDR3, the full variable domain is EAGVVQSPRYKIIEKKQPVAFWCNPISGHNTLYWYLQNLGQGPELLIRYENEEAVDDSQLPKDRFSAERLKGVDSTLKIQPAELGDSAVYLCASSSEGGATGELFFGEGSRLTVL.

The rearrangement joins TRBV27 to TRBJ2-4, with 7 bases fitting TRBD1. The CDR3 contains 16 residues. V lost 6 bases and J lost 7; bases outside the gene matches: 15. Germline CDR1 MNHEY, CDR2 SMNVEV (reference sequence). CDR3: CASSRLSRQGMNIQYF. The CDR3 DNA reads as TGTGCCAGCAGCCGTCTCTCCAGACAGGGAATGAACATTCAGTACTTC.

The genes are TRBV4-1 and TRBJ2-5; 10 bases match TRBD1. The V gene end was trimmed by 4 bases and the J gene end by 4 bases; junction bases not matched to a gene: 9. CDR3 length: 16 amino acids. CDR1 is MGHRA and CDR2 is YSYEKL in the germline V gene. CDR3 region: CASSPRPGQGVETQYF. In nucleotides, the CDR3 is TGCGCCAGCAGCCCGAGACCTGGACAGGGGGTAGAGACCCAGTACTTC.

Notes on this clone: Distinct nucleotide sequences in the sample also encode this CDR3. V is TRBV5-1 and J is TRBJ2-3; weak D call: TRBD2 (5 bases). The germline gives CDR1 SGHRS, CDR2 YFSETQ. Trimming removed 0 bases at V and 0 bases at J, with 11 bases between. There are 16 residues in the CDR3. The CDR3 region has the DNA TGCGCCAGCAGCTTGGGGCTAGCTGCTAGCACAGATACGCAGTATTTT. It is translated as CASSLGLAASTDTQYF. Full variable domain (missing parts from reference TRBV5-1 and TRBJ2-3): KAGVTQTPRYLIKTRGQQVTLSCSPISGHRSVSWYQQTPGQGLQFLFEYFSETQRNKGNFPGRFSGRQFSNSRSEMNVSTLELGDSALYLCASSLGLAASTDTQYFGPGTRLTVL.

The chain recombines TRBV5-1 with TRBJ2-1; possibly TRBD1 for D (12 bases). The CDR3 spans 20 residues. Trimming took 0 bases from V and 3 from J, leaving 25 bases between them. CDR1 is SGHRS and CDR2 is YFSETQ in the germline V gene. CDR3: CASSLAGQGALAGGYNEQFF. DNA for the CDR3: TGCGCCAGCAGCTTGGCGGGACAGGGGGCCCTAGCGGGAGGCTACAATGAGCAGTTCTTC.

This clone appeared a few times. J is TRBJ2-1 and V is TRBV5-4; 10 bases map to TRBD1. Trimming took 0 bases from V and 9 from J; bases not matched to a gene: 6. This CDR3 comprises 15 residues. Looked up from germline, CDR1 is SGHNT and CDR2 is YYREEE (reference sequence). The CDR3 loop is CASSLAGQGIREQFF. The CDR3 nucleotides read TGTGCCAGCAGCTTGGCGGGACAGGGGATTCGTGAGCAGTTCTTC.

For the CDR3, the DNA is TGTGCCAGCAGTTACGCTTCGGGAGAGACCCAGTACTTC. As protein: CASSYASGETQYF. The chain links TRBV5-5 to TRBJ2-5; D call uncertain. CDR1 is SGHKS, CDR2 YYEKEE, per germline (reference sequence). Trimming removed 5 bases at V and 4 bases at J, with 12 bases between. The CDR3 extends over 13 amino acids.

Only one count was recorded for this clone. The gene calls are TRBV10-1 and TRBJ1-1; D gene ambiguous. This CDR3 is 17 amino acids long. Germline CDR1 WNHNN, CDR2 SYGVQD (reference sequence). V gave up 2 bases and J gave up 1 base, with 17 bases separating them. The DNA of the CDR3 is TGCGCCAGCAGTGAGGGGGAGGCACACATGAGGAACACTGAAGCTTTCTTT. Translating it yields CASSEGEAHMRNTEAFF.

The chain has TRBV12-5 and TRBJ2-3; maybe TRBD1 (5 bases). CDR1 LGHNT and CDR2 FRNRAP come from the germline V gene. CDR3 length equals 16 residues. V was trimmed by 2 bases and J by 1 base, leaving 13 bases between them. In nucleotides, the CDR3 is TGTGCTAGTGGTTTGTCCCCCAGGGCTGGCACAGATACGCAGTATTTT. Encoded protein: CASGLSPRAGTDTQYF.

V gene TRBV7-9 combines with J gene TRBJ1-5; 10 bases align to TRBD1. CDR3 size: 16 residues. Losses at the gene ends were 5 bases for V and 0 bases for J; bases not matched to a gene: 4. Germline V lookup: CDR1 SEHNR, CDR2 FQNEAQ (reference sequence). CDR3 in DNA: TGTGCCAGCAGCCTAGGGACAGGGGATAGCAATCAGCCCCAGCATTTT. This sequence encodes CASSLGTGDSNQPQHF.

This chain uses TRBV5-6 with TRBJ2-3, with D maybe TRBD2 (6 bases). Trimming took off 1 base at V and 2 bases at J, with 17 bases between the two ends. Looked up from germline, CDR1 is SGHDT and CDR2 is YYEEEE. CDR3 size: 17 residues. The CDR3 DNA is TGTGCCAGCAGCTTGTGGCGGTCGGAGGGGTACACAGATACGCAGTATTTT. It encodes CASSLWRSEGYTDTQYF.

This clone has a single count. The chain is built from TRBV4-1 and TRBJ2-7, with 10 nucleotides matching TRBD2. Germline V gives CDR1 MGHRA, CDR2 YSYEKL. The J segment lost 1 base and the V segment lost 4 bases, leaving 4 bases of the junction unmatched. The CDR3 runs to 15 residues. The CDR3 sequence is CASSRGLAESYEQYF. CDR3 bases: TGCGCCAGCAGCCGTGGACTAGCGGAATCCTACGAGCAGTACTTC.

The chain uses TRBV9 and TRBJ2-2; TRBD2 aligns across 9 bases. CDR1 and CDR2 (germline): SGDLS, YYNGEE. This CDR3 has 15 amino acids. Losses at the gene ends were 4 bases for V and 6 bases for J; bases not matched to a gene: 7. CDR3 in amino acids: CASSPYSGSAGELFF. Written as DNA, the CDR3 is TGTGCCAGCAGCCCCTATAGCGGGAGTGCCGGGGAGCTGTTTTTT.

The rearrangement uses TRBV27 and TRBJ2-7; TRBD2 aligns across 14 bases. Germline-derived CDR1 and CDR2 are MNHEY and SMNVEV (reference sequence). The CDR3 is 17 amino acids. Unmatched junction bases numbered 8, after V lost 6 bases and J lost 1 base. Written as DNA, the CDR3 is TGTGCCAGCAGAAGACTAGCGGGAGGGCCTCGGTCCTACGAGCAGTACTTC. As protein: CASRRLAGGPRSYEQYF.

The chain couples TRBV5-1 to TRBJ2-5; 13 bases fit TRBD2. V dropped 4 bases and J dropped 5; count of bases not matched to a gene: 8. This CDR3 has 16 amino acids. Germline lookup yields CDR1 SGHRS and CDR2 YFSETQ. Here the CDR3 DNA reads TGCGCCAGCAGCCTCGGGACTAGCGGGAACGGGGAGACCCAGTACTTC. This sequence encodes CASSLGTSGNGETQYF.

The table lists this clone with a count of one. The chain links TRBV27 to TRBJ2-4; 8 positions match TRBD2. V lost 7 bases and J lost 7; bases outside the gene matches: 3. This CDR3 is 12 amino acids long. The germline gives CDR1 MNHEY, CDR2 SMNVEV (reference sequence). CDR3 sequence: CASTSGGNIQYF. In DNA form, the CDR3 reads TGTGCCAGCACCTCGGGAGGGAACATTCAGTACTTC.

This clone was observed once. CDR3 region: CASSIRPGLAGDDTQYF. CDR3 coding DNA: TGTGCCAGCAGCATACGTCCGGGACTAGCGGGAGATGATACGCAGTATTTT. The V call is TRBV11-2, the J call TRBJ2-3; 14 bases agree with TRBD2. J was trimmed by 6 bases and V by 5 bases; bases with no gene match: 10. Germline V CDR1 and CDR2: SGHAT, FQNNGV. This CDR3 is built from 17 residues.